This T cell receptor beta chain appears in the sequencing data of a study of blood T cells in healthy people across ages. Study observations and caveats: PBMCs went unsorted, and a conclusive naive versus antigen-experienced comparison was therefore prevented.

Then a second PCR, running about 6 to 12 cycles, was carried out with a sample-barcoded 5' primer and a J-beta primer mix. TCRdb re-analysed the 5' RACE reads in MiXCR, keeping a single row per CDR3 protein. This table holds some 1.4 million distinct CDR3 sequences, 42% found once. Peripheral blood, about 9.8 milliliters per donor, was collected. As for this clonotype: Antigen specificity is unknown.

This CDR3 has 15 amino acids. In germline, CDR1 is SEHNR, CDR2 FQNEAQ (reference sequence). Trimming stripped 1 base from V and 4 bases from J, with 14 bases between. The sequencing input was blood. The TCR was taken from a woman aged 18-29 years in good health. The chain links TRBV7-9 to TRBJ2-7; D may correspond to TRBD1 or TRBD2 (6 bases each). The CDR3 region is CASSLDGGRGYEQYF. The CDR3 DNA is TGTGCCAGCAGCTTAGACGGGGGCCGCGGGTACGAGCAGTACTTC.